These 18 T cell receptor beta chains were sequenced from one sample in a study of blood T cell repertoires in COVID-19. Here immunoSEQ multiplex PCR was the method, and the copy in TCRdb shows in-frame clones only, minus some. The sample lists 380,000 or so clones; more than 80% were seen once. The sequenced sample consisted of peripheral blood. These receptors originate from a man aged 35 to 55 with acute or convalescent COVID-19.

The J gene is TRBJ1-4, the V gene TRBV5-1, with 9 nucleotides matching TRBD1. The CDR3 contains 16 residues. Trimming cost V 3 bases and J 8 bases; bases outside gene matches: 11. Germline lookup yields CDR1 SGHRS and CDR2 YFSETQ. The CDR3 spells CASSSSSGTGREKLFF. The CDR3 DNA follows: TGCGCCAGCAGCTCTTCAAGCGGGACAGGGAGGGAAAAACTGTTTTTT.

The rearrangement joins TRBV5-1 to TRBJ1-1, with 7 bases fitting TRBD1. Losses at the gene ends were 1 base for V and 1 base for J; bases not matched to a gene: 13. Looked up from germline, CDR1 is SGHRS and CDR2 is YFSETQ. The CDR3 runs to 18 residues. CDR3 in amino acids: CASSLTATGLFTNTEAFF. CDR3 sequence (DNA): TGCGCCAGCAGCTTGACCGCGACAGGGTTGTTTACGAACACTGAAGCTTTCTTT.

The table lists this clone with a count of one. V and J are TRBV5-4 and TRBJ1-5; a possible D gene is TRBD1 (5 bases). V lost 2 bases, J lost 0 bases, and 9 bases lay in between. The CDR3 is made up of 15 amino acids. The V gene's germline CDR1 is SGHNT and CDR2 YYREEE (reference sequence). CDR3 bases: TGTGCCAGCAGCTTTATAGGGGATAGCAATCAGCCCCAGCATTTT. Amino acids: CASSFIGDSNQPQHF. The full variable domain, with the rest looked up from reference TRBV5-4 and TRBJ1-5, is ETGVTQSPTHLIKTRGQQVTLRCSSQSGHNTVSWYQQALGQGPQFIFQYYREEENGRGNFPPRFSGLQFPNYSSELNVNALELDDSALYLCASSFIGDSNQPQHFGDGTRLSIL.

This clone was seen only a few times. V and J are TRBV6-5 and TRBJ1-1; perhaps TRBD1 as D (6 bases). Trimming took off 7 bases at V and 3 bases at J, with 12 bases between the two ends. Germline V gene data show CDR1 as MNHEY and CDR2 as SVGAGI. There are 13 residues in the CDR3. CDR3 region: CASKNRVYTEAFF. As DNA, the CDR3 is TGTGCCAGCAAAAACAGGGTGTACACTGAAGCTTTCTTT.

Written as DNA, the CDR3 is TGTGCCAGCAGTTATTTTATGGGAGGGCAGTACTTC. Its protein product is CASSYFMGGQYF. The chain employs TRBV28 and TRBJ2-7; perhaps TRBD2 as D (6 bases). Germline CDR1 is MDHEN and CDR2 is SYDVKM. This CDR3 has 12 amino acids. V was clipped by 4 bases and J by 9 bases, with 13 bases between them.

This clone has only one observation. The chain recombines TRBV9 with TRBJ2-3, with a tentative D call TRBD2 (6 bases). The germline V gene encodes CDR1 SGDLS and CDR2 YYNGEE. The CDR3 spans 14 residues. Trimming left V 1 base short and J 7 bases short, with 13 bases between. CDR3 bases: TGTGCCAGCAGCGTATTTAGCGGCCAAAATACGCAGTATTTT. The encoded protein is CASSVFSGQNTQYF.

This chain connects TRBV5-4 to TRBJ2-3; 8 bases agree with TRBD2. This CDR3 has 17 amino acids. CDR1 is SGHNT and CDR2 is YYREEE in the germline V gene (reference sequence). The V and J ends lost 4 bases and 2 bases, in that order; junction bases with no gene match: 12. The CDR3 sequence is CASSPPERGGTTDTQYF. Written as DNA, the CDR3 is TGTGCCAGCAGCCCCCCCGAACGGGGGGGAACCACAGATACGCAGTATTTT.

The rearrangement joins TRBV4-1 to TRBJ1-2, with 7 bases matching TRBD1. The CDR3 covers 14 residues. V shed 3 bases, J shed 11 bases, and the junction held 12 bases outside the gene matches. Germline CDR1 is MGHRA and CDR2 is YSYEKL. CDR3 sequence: CASSHGGAGGRYTF. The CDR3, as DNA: TGCGCCAGCAGCCACGGAGGGGCAGGGGGTAGGTACACCTTC.

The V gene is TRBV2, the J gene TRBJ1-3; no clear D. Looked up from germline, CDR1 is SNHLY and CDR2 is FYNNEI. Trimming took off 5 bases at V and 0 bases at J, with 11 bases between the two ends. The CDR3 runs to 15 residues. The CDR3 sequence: CASSSGLISGNTIYF. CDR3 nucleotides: TGTGCCAGCAGTTCGGGTTTAATCTCTGGAAACACCATATATTTT.

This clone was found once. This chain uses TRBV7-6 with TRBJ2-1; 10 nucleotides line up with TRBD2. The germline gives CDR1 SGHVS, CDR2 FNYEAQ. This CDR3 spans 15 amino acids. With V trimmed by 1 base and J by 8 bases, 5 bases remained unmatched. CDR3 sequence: CASSLETSGWDEQFF. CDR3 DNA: TGTGCCAGCAGCTTAGAGACTAGCGGGTGGGATGAGCAGTTCTTC.

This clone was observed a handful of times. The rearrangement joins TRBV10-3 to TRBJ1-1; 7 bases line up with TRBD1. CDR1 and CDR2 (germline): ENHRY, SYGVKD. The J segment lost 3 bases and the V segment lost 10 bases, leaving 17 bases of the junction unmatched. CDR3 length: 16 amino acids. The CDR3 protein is CATLGQDLGFDTEAFF. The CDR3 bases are TGTGCCACCCTAGGACAGGACCTGGGGTTTGACACTGAAGCTTTCTTT.

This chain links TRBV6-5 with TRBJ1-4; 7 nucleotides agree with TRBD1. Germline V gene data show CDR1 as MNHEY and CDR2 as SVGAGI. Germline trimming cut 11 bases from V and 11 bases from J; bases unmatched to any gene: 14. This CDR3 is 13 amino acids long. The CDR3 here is CAGQGGGEGKLFF. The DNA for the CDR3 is TGTGCCGGCCAAGGGGGCGGAGAGGGGAAACTGTTTTTT.

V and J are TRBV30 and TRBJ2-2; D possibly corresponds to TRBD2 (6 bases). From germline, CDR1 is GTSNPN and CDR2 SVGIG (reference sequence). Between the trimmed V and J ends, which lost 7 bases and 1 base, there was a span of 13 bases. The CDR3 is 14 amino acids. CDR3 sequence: CAYPGLRNTGELFF. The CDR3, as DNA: TGTGCCTACCCGGGACTGAGGAACACCGGGGAGCTGTTTTTT.

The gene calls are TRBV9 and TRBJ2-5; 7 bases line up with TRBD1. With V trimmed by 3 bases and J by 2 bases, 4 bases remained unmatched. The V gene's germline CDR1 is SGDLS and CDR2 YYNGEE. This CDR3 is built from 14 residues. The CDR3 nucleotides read TGTGCCAGCAGCGCCTCGGGACAGCAAGAGACCCAGTACTTC. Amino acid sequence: CASSASGQQETQYF.

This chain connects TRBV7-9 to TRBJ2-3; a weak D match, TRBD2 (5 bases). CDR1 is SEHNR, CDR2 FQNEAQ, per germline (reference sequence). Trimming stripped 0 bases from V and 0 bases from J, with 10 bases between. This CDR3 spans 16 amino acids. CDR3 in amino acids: CASSLALAESTDTQYF. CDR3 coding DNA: TGTGCCAGCAGCTTAGCGCTAGCAGAAAGCACAGATACGCAGTATTTT.

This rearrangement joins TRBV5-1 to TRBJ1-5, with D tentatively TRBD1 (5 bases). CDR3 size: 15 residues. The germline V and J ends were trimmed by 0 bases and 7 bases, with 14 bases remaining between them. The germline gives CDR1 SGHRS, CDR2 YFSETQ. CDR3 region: CASSLEGARGQPQHF. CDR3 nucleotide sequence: TGCGCCAGCAGCTTGGAAGGGGCACGGGGGCAGCCCCAGCATTTT.

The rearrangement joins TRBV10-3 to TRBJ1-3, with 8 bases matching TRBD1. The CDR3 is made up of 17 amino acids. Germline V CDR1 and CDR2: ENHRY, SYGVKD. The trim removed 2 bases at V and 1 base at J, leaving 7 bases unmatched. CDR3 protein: CAISEHDNRGSGNTIYF. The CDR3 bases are TGTGCCATCAGTGAGCATGATAACAGGGGGTCTGGAAACACCATATATTTT.

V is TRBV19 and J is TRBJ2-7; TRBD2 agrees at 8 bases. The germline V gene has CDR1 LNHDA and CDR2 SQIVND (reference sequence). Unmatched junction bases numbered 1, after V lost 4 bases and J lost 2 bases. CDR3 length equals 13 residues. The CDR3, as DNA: TGTGCCAGTAGTACGGGACTAGCCTACGAGCAGTACTTC. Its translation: CASSTGLAYEQYF.